A single sample is the source of the 31 T cell receptor beta chains below, sequenced in a study of T cell responses to AZD1222 COVID-19 vaccine. Sequencing was performed with immunoSEQ multiplex PCR; in TCRdb, only in-frame clones are kept and a portion is missing. The sample has approximately 110,000 clones; 80% to 85% are singletons. This material consisted of peripheral blood, taken on day 0 of AZD1222 vaccination. These TCRs come from an adult in good health.

This clone was recorded only once. The chain is built from TRBV5-6 and TRBJ1-5; no firm D call. CDR1 and CDR2 (germline): SGHDT, YYEEEE. This CDR3 is 14 amino acids long. V lost 4 bases and J lost 0, with 8 bases in between. The chain's CDR3 is CASSPAGSNQPQHF. The CDR3 DNA sequence: TGTGCCAGCAGCCCCGCGGGTAGCAATCAGCCCCAGCATTTT.

This chain links TRBV4-1 with TRBJ1-1; D ambiguous. CDR1 MGHRA and CDR2 YSYEKL come from the germline V gene. Trimming cost V 4 bases and J 0 bases, with 15 bases left between them. This CDR3 is built from 16 residues. In DNA, the CDR3 is TGCGCCAGCAGCCCCTCCCCCCGCAAATTGAACACTGAAGCTTTCTTT. Protein product: CASSPSPRKLNTEAFF.

This clone showed up just once. The chain joins TRBV28 to TRBJ1-6; D call uncertain. The ends were cut back, 5 bases at V and 7 bases at J, with 12 bases in the middle. CDR1 is MDHEN, CDR2 SYDVKM, per germline. The CDR3 contains 14 residues. The CDR3 spells CASSPGGSNSPLHF. The DNA for the CDR3 is TGTGCCAGCAGTCCCGGAGGGTCGAATTCACCCCTCCACTTT. Full variable domain (missing parts from reference TRBV28 and TRBJ1-6): DVKVTQSSRYLVKRTGEKVFLECVQDMDHENMFWYRQDPGLGLRLIYFSYDVKMKEKGDIPEGYSVSREKKERFSLILESASTNQTSMYLCASSPGGSNSPLHFGNGTRLTVT.

The V call is TRBV6-5, the J call TRBJ2-3, with TRBD2 as a possible D gene (6 bases). V was cut by 0 bases and J by 6 bases, with 7 bases left in between. CDR1 MNHEY and CDR2 SVGAGI come from the germline V gene. The CDR3 runs 13 residues. For the CDR3, the DNA is TGTGCCAGCAGTTACTCTCGGGGGGATACGCAGTATTTT. This encodes CASSYSRGDTQYF.

This chain connects TRBV6-1 to TRBJ2-3; D might be TRBD2 (6 bases). The germline gives CDR1 MNHNS, CDR2 SASEGT. V lost 4 bases and J lost 5, with 19 bases in between. This CDR3 has 16 residues. The CDR3 DNA is TGTGCCAGCAGTGGGCATGGGTTGCGGGAAGTAGATACGCAGTATTTT. Translation: CASSGHGLREVDTQYF.

The gene calls are TRBV27 and TRBJ2-1, with TRBD2 matching 10 bases. The germline V gene has CDR1 MNHEY and CDR2 SMNVEV (reference sequence). The ends lost 2 bases at V and 8 bases at J; junction bases unmatched: 3. There are 14 residues in the CDR3. The DNA for the CDR3 is TGTGCCAGCAGTTTACTAGCGGGAGCGTATGAGCAGTTCTTC. Its protein product is CASSLLAGAYEQFF.

The chain employs TRBV6-5 and TRBJ2-2; D not resolved. The CDR3 contains 15 residues. The ends were cut back, 5 bases at V and 0 bases at J, with 10 bases in the middle. CDR1 MNHEY and CDR2 SVGAGI come from the germline V gene. For the CDR3, the DNA is TGTGCCAGCAGTCGACCGACCGCGAACACCGGGGAGCTGTTTTTT. Amino acid sequence: CASSRPTANTGELFF.

V and J are TRBV28 and TRBJ1-2; possibly TRBD1 for D (5 bases). The V end was cut by 6 bases, the J end by 2 bases, with 10 bases between. Germline CDR1 and CDR2: MDHEN and SYDVKM. This CDR3 contains 13 residues. The CDR3 nucleotides are TGTGCCAGCAGCCGACAGACAAACTATGGCTACACCTTC. Residues: CASSRQTNYGYTF.

The chain has TRBV7-6 and TRBJ1-2, with 7 bases that match TRBD1. This CDR3 has 17 residues. From germline, CDR1 is SGHVS and CDR2 FNYEAQ. V lost 0 bases to trimming and J lost 6 bases; unmatched junction nucleotides: 13. The CDR3, as DNA: TGTGCCAGCAGCTTAGCCACAAGACAGGGAGGAGTGGATGGCTACACCTTC. This codes for CASSLATRQGGVDGYTF.

The chain is built from TRBV27 and TRBJ2-2; no reliable D call. This CDR3 has 11 amino acids. CDR1 and CDR2 (germline): MNHEY, SMNVEV (reference sequence). Between the trimmed V and J ends, which lost 6 bases and 7 bases, there was a span of 6 bases. For the CDR3, the DNA is TGTGCCAGCAGGTCTTTCGGGGAGCTGTTTTTT. Its translation is CASRSFGELFF.

This chain connects TRBV28 to TRBJ1-1; weak D call: TRBD1 (5 bases). Germline values: CDR1 MDHEN, CDR2 SYDVKM. The CDR3 extends over 15 amino acids. Trimming stripped 7 bases from V and 2 bases from J, with 17 bases between. As DNA, the CDR3 is TGTGCCAGCAACCCTGGAGACAGACTTAACACTGAAGCTTTCTTT. Translated, it gives CASNPGDRLNTEAFF. Drawing the rest from reference TRBV28 and TRBJ1-1, the complete variable domain is DVKVTQSSRYLVKRTGEKVFLECVQDMDHENMFWYRQDPGLGLRLIYFSYDVKMKEKGDIPEGYSVSREKKERFSLILESASTNQTSMYLCASNPGDRLNTEAFFGQGTRLTVV.

This clone has only one observation. The chain carries TRBV7-8 and TRBJ2-3; the match to TRBD2 covers 8 bases. V was pared by 8 bases and J by 4 bases, with 11 bases of the junction left unmatched. This CDR3 contains 15 residues. Germline V gene sequence: CDR1 SGHVS, CDR2 FQNEAQ. CDR3 loop: CASRKKREPSDTQYF. In DNA form, the CDR3 reads TGTGCCAGCCGTAAAAAGCGGGAGCCATCAGATACGCAGTATTTT.

The sample holds a few counts of this clone. The gene calls are TRBV10-3 and TRBJ2-1; D might be TRBD1 or TRBD2, each matching 5 bases. The CDR3 has 14 amino acids. From germline, CDR1 is ENHRY and CDR2 SYGVKD. The ends were cut back, 3 bases at V and 6 bases at J, with 12 bases in the middle. CDR3 protein: CAISDSGTSNEQFF. The CDR3 nucleotides are TGTGCCATCAGTGATTCGGGGACCTCCAATGAGCAGTTCTTC.

The rearrangement joins TRBV6-6 to TRBJ2-2; 7 bases agree with TRBD1. V shed 8 bases and J 2 bases; nucleotides not matched to a gene: 5. This CDR3 has 14 amino acids. Germline assignment: CDR1 MNHNY and CDR2 SVGAGI (reference sequence). The CDR3 reads CASGNRGNTGELFF. The DNA for the CDR3 is TGTGCCAGCGGAAACAGGGGCAACACCGGGGAGCTGTTTTTT.

The rearrangement uses TRBV4-1 and TRBJ2-7, with TRBD1 as a possible D gene (7 bases). Per germline, CDR1 MGHRA and CDR2 YSYEKL. This CDR3 is built from 15 residues. The V end was cut by 3 bases, the J end by 2 bases, with 14 bases between. In DNA form, the CDR3 reads TGCGCCAGCAGCCAGGGGGGTCAGGGGGCCTACGAGCAGTACTTC. Protein product: CASSQGGQGAYEQYF.

This clone appeared a single time. The chain has TRBV6-1 and TRBJ1-4; D perhaps matches TRBD1 (5 bases). This CDR3 contains 14 residues. Per the germline V gene, CDR1 is MNHNS and CDR2 is SASEGT. The ends were cut back, 3 bases at V and 8 bases at J, with 13 bases in the middle. The CDR3 DNA reads as TGTGCCAGCAGTGAGAGGGGTGGGAGAGAAAAACTGTTTTTT. This translates into CASSERGGREKLFF.

The V gene is TRBV7-2, the J gene TRBJ2-5, with D perhaps TRBD2 (6 bases). This CDR3 region has 14 residues. Germline V gene lookup returns CDR1 SGHTA and CDR2 FQGNSA. V lost 0 bases and J 5 bases, leaving 10 bases between the germline ends. In nucleotides, the CDR3 is TGTGCCAGCAGCTTAGCGGACTATCGGGAGACCCAGTACTTC. Protein product: CASSLADYRETQYF.

The chain employs TRBV30 and TRBJ2-1; 9 nucleotides align to TRBD2. CDR3 size: 14 residues. CDR1 is GTSNPN and CDR2 is SVGIG in the germline V gene (reference sequence). Losses at the gene ends were 5 bases for V and 3 bases for J; bases not matched to a gene: 5. The CDR3 DNA is TGTGCCTGGGAGCGGGGGGCACTCTACAATGAGCAGTTCTTC. It specifies CAWERGALYNEQFF.

In this sample, this clone turned up a few times. This chain joins TRBV2 and TRBJ2-7; TRBD1 matches 7 bases. Germline lookup yields CDR1 SNHLY and CDR2 FYNNEI. The length of the CDR3 is 15 residues. Losses at the gene ends were 8 bases for V and 3 bases for J; bases not matched to a gene: 13. This CDR3 reads CASGGGVGGNYEQYF. For the CDR3, the DNA is TGTGCCAGCGGAGGAGGAGTAGGGGGCAACTACGAGCAGTACTTC.

The chain combines TRBV13 with TRBJ2-5; 7 bases line up with TRBD2. V was clipped by 4 bases and J by 4 bases; unmatched bases: 6. The length of the CDR3 is 14 residues. Germline V CDR1 and CDR2: PRHDT, FYEKMQ (reference sequence). CDR3 DNA sequence: TGTGCCAGCAGCTCCCCCCGGACTAGAGAGACCCAGTACTTC. This encodes CASSSPRTRETQYF.

The chain recombines TRBV30 with TRBJ1-6, with TRBD1 as a possible D gene (5 bases). CDR3 size: 14 residues. The ends were cut back, 1 base at V and 10 bases at J, with 14 bases in the middle. Germline assignment: CDR1 GTSNPN and CDR2 SVGIG (reference sequence). The CDR3 here is CAWSEVQGKSPLHF. CDR3 DNA sequence: TGTGCCTGGAGTGAAGTTCAGGGTAAATCACCCCTCCACTTT.

This clone was recorded only once. The V gene is TRBV6-5, the J gene TRBJ2-7; D is unresolved. The V end lost 0 bases, the J end lost 1 base, and 4 bases lay between the germline ends. This CDR3 comprises 13 residues. Germline CDR1 reads MNHEY; CDR2 reads SVGAGI. CDR3 DNA sequence: TGTGCCAGCAGTTACTCCCAGTCCTACGAGCAGTACTTC. It codes for CASSYSQSYEQYF.

This clone was seen only once. At one end the junction does not follow the germline gene, possibly because of a read error. The chain is built from TRBV27 and TRBJ1-6; D remains ambiguous. Germline lookup yields CDR1 MNHEY and CDR2 SMNVEV (reference sequence). The CDR3 is 12 amino acids. Here the CDR3 reads CASRTSRTSLHF. The CDR3 DNA reads TGTGCCAGCAGAACGAGCCGGACCTCCCTTCACTTT.

This chain uses TRBV6-5 with TRBJ1-5; TRBD1 might be the D (5 bases). The CDR3 runs to 15 residues. Between the trimmed V and J ends, which lost 2 bases and 4 bases, there was a span of 12 bases. Germline assignment: CDR1 MNHEY and CDR2 SVGAGI. The CDR3 DNA sequence: TGTGCCAGCAGTTACCAAGGTGGGGGAAATCAGCCCCAGCATTTT. Translating it yields CASSYQGGGNQPQHF.

V and J are TRBV10-3 and TRBJ1-4, with TRBD1 matching over 7 bases. The germline V gene encodes CDR1 ENHRY and CDR2 SYGVKD. CDR3 length: 14 residues. V dropped 3 bases and J dropped 6; count of bases not matched to a gene: 4. In DNA form, the CDR3 reads TGTGCCATCAGTGACGACAGGGTTGATGAAAAACTGTTTTTT. Protein product: CAISDDRVDEKLFF.

The rearrangement links TRBV10-2 to TRBJ2-7; 9 nucleotides align to TRBD1. The V gene end was trimmed by 6 bases and the J gene end by 6 bases; junction bases not matched to a gene: 3. The CDR3 is 12 residues long. Germline loops: CDR1 WSHSY, CDR2 SAAADI. Here the CDR3 reads CASRGQGREQYF. The CDR3 DNA reads TGCGCCAGCAGGGGACAGGGACGCGAGCAGTACTTC.

The rearrangement links TRBV28 to TRBJ1-2, with 7 bases matching TRBD1. Germline V CDR1 and CDR2: MDHEN, SYDVKM. Trimming at V came to 4 bases and at J to 3 bases, leaving 11 bases not matched to a gene. CDR3 length: 16 amino acids. DNA for the CDR3: TGTGCCAGCAGTTCCCGCGGGAGGACAGGACACTATGGCTACACCTTC. Translated, it gives CASSSRGRTGHYGYTF.

This rearrangement joins TRBV6-2 or TRBV6-3 to TRBJ1-5; D remains unclear. The CDR3 is 14 residues long. V was shortened by 2 bases and J by 7 bases, with 12 bases between the two germline ends. CDR1 MNHEY and CDR2 SVGEGT come from the germline V gene. The CDR3 nucleotides are TGTGCCAGCAGTTACATCTGGGGTGGGCAGCCCCAGCATTTT. The encoded protein is CASSYIWGGQPQHF.

This chain joins TRBV7-9 and TRBJ2-1; D call uncertain. Looked up from germline, CDR1 is SEHNR and CDR2 is FQNEAQ (reference sequence). The CDR3 extends over 15 amino acids. The V gene lost 1 base and the J gene lost 8 bases, with 15 bases spanning the gap. CDR3 in amino acids: CASSLVLGWTDEQFF. The CDR3 DNA is TGTGCCAGCAGCTTAGTTTTAGGTTGGACCGATGAGCAGTTCTTC.

J is TRBJ1-5 and V is TRBV6-5, with TRBD1 identical over 7 bases. Per germline, CDR1 MNHEY and CDR2 SVGAGI. After removal of 2 bases from V and 6 bases from J, the junction contained 10 bases not matched to a gene. This CDR3 comprises 16 residues. The CDR3 sequence is CASSYPPTGVGQPQHF. The CDR3 bases are TGTGCCAGCAGTTACCCCCCTACAGGGGTGGGTCAGCCCCAGCATTTT.

This sequence joins TRBV13 and TRBJ1-3; no definite D call. With 2 bases removed from V and 1 base from J, the gap between germline ends came to 6 bases. The germline V gene has CDR1 PRHDT and CDR2 FYEKMQ (reference sequence). There are 14 residues in the CDR3. The CDR3 coding sequence is TGTGCCAGCAGCTTATTTGGTTCTGGAAACACCATATATTTT. This gives the protein CASSLFGSGNTIYF. Full variable domain (outside the CDR3, taken from reference TRBV13 and TRBJ1-3): AAGVIQSPRHLIKEKRETATLKCYPIPRHDTVYWYQQGPGQDPQFLISFYEKMQSDKGSIPDRFSAQQFSDYHSELNMSSLELGDSALYFCASSLFGSGNTIYFGEGSWLTVV.